These 18 T cell receptor beta chains share one sample of origin, sequenced in a study of early T cells in non-severe SARS-CoV-2 infection. MiXCR was run by TCRdb on the 5' RACE reads, yielding one entry per CDR3 protein. The profile shows 85,000 to 95,000 distinct CDR3 sequences, around 16% of them singletons. Material: whole blood, obtained at baseline. These receptors all stem from an adult who was a healthcare worker with PCR-confirmed SARS-CoV-2 infection or an uninfected control (not recorded which).

A note on this clonotype: A junction boundary mismatches the germline segment, possibly from a read error. The chain couples TRBV11-2 to TRBJ2-1; D may be TRBD1 or TRBD2 (5 bases each). Germline V gene sequence: CDR1 SGHAT, CDR2 FQNNGV. The CDR3 spans 15 residues. As DNA, the CDR3 is TGCGCCAGCAGCTTAGATCTGGGGGCCTACAATGAGCAGTTCTTC. Protein product: CASSLDLGAYNEQFF.

This clonotype was seen a few times. The genes are TRBV6-5 and TRBJ2-3; 9 bases agree with TRBD2. CDR3 size: 14 residues. V was pared by 4 bases and J by 4 bases, with 3 bases of the junction left unmatched. Germline CDR1 MNHEY, CDR2 SVGAGI. In DNA form, the CDR3 reads TGTGCCAGCAGTTTAGCGGGAGTGGCAGATACGCAGTATTTT. Amino acid sequence: CASSLAGVADTQYF.

The chain joins TRBV20-1 to TRBJ2-3, with TRBD2 identical over 15 bases. The junction had 4 bases not matched to a gene; V was cut back by 6 bases and J by 6 bases. CDR3 length equals 14 residues. Germline-derived CDR1 and CDR2 are DFQATT and SNEGSKA (reference sequence). The CDR3 sequence: CSAGLAGGTDTQYF. The DNA of the CDR3 is TGCAGTGCGGGACTAGCGGGAGGAACTGATACGCAGTATTTT.

This clonotype was found a few times. This chain uses TRBV10-3 with TRBJ1-1; TRBD1 might be the D (5 bases). V shed 2 bases and J shed 11 bases, with 21 bases lying between them. In germline, CDR1 is ENHRY, CDR2 SYGVKD. The CDR3 is 15 residues long. The DNA for the CDR3 is TGTGCCATCAGTGAGGAGAAAAGCCTAGGGGATGAGGCTTTCTTT. This encodes CAISEEKSLGDEAFF.

This clonotype was detected only a few times. The chain links TRBV7-9 to TRBJ2-7, with unresolved D. The CDR3 extends over 12 amino acids. Germline-derived CDR1 and CDR2 are SEHNR and FQNEAQ (reference sequence). V was shortened by 2 bases and J by 6 bases, with 8 bases between the two germline ends. CDR3 DNA sequence: TGTGCCAGCAGCTTAACCGCCTCCGAGCAGTACTTC. Its protein product is CASSLTASEQYF.

V usage is TRBV18 and J usage is TRBJ2-7; 7 positions agree with TRBD1. The CDR3 sequence is 13 residues long. After removal of 6 bases from V and 2 bases from J, the junction contained 4 bases not matched to a gene. From germline, CDR1 is KGHSH and CDR2 LQKENI. The CDR3 region has the DNA TGTGCCAGCTCGTCTGGGACAGCCTACGAGCAGTACTTC. As protein: CASSSGTAYEQYF.

The chain is built from TRBV20-1 and TRBJ2-3; D may match TRBD1 or TRBD2 (7 bases each). The CDR3 contains 17 residues. V lost 4 bases and J 0 bases, leaving 20 bases between the germline ends. The germline V gene encodes CDR1 DFQATT and CDR2 SNEGSKA (reference sequence). CDR3 region: CSATSGVRGSSTDTQYF. The CDR3 nucleotides are TGCAGTGCTACGAGCGGGGTCAGGGGGTCTAGCACAGATACGCAGTATTTT.

The sample holds a few counts of this clonotype. This chain joins TRBV7-2 and TRBJ1-2, with TRBD1 matching over 12 bases. Germline V gene data show CDR1 as SGHTA and CDR2 as FQGNSA. The CDR3 length is 18 residues. With 5 bases clipped from V and 4 bases from J, the junction kept 14 bases outside the gene matches. The DNA of the CDR3 is TGTGCCAGCAGCGCATACCCGGGACAGGGGGCGCGTGGCTATGGCTACACCTTC. Its protein is CASSAYPGQGARGYGYTF.

This clonotype has more than one count but fewer than ten. The V and J genes are TRBV18 and TRBJ2-1; D is perhaps TRBD2 (6 bases). CDR1 and CDR2 (germline): KGHSH, LQKENI. V dropped 4 bases and J dropped 2 bases, with 12 bases sitting between them. CDR3 length: 15 amino acids. The CDR3 coding sequence is TGTGCCAGCTCACGTAATCTAGCGCCCTACAATGAGCAGTTCTTC. Translation gives CASSRNLAPYNEQFF.

This clonotype was recorded a few times. V gene TRBV5-1 combines with J gene TRBJ2-3; 8 bases line up with TRBD2. The V gene's germline CDR1 is SGHRS and CDR2 YFSETQ. V was pared by 2 bases and J by 5 bases, with 7 bases of the junction left unmatched. CDR3 length equals 15 residues. This CDR3 is CASSFGLAVGDTQYF. The CDR3, as DNA: TGCGCCAGCAGCTTCGGACTAGCCGTTGGAGATACGCAGTATTTT. The variable domain in full, with the rest retrieved from reference TRBV5-1 and TRBJ2-3, is KAGVTQTPRYLIKTRGQQVTLSCSPISGHRSVSWYQQTPGQGLQFLFEYFSETQRNKGNFPGRFSGRQFSNSRSEMNVSTLELGDSALYLCASSFGLAVGDTQYFGPGTRLTVL.

V usage is TRBV12-3 or TRBV12-4 and J usage is TRBJ2-1; D is tentatively TRBD1 or TRBD2 (5 bases each). Deletions cut 6 bases from V and 6 bases from J, with 18 bases between. The CDR3 runs to 15 residues. CDR3 DNA: TGTGCCAGCAGAACTGTGGGACCCACTGGCAATGAGCAGTTCTTC. It translates to CASRTVGPTGNEQFF.

This clonotype was counted ten times or more. The CDR3 DNA reads TGTGCCAGCAGCTTAGCAGGTGGGGCCCTCGAGCAGTTCTTC. Protein: CASSLAGGALEQFF. V gene TRBV11-2 combines with J gene TRBJ2-1; D is possibly TRBD1 (5 bases). The CDR3 consists of 14 residues. CDR1 is SGHAT and CDR2 is FQNNGV in the germline V gene. Trimming removed 1 base at V and 10 bases at J, with 14 bases between.

The V call is TRBV15, the J call TRBJ2-1; D not certain. This CDR3 has 14 residues. Trimming removed 5 bases from V and 8 bases from J, with 16 bases in between. The germline gives CDR1 LNHNV, CDR2 YYDKDF (reference sequence). The CDR3, as DNA: TGTGCCACCAGCCCTACCTTGATTGAAGATGAGCAGTTCTTC. Protein: CATSPTLIEDEQFF.

This clonotype was observed a handful of times. This rearrangement joins TRBV7-2 to TRBJ2-7; 8 bases are shared with TRBD2. J gave up 5 bases and V 8 bases, and 20 bases lay outside the gene matches. CDR3 length: 17 residues. CDR1 and CDR2 from the germline V gene are SGHTA and FQGNSA. This CDR3 reads CASPQPHPGLEAHEQYF. The DNA for the CDR3 is TGTGCCAGCCCGCAACCCCACCCGGGACTAGAAGCACACGAGCAGTACTTC.

This clonotype appeared a few times. J is TRBJ2-2 and V is TRBV5-6; 7 bases are shared with TRBD1. With 4 bases clipped from V and 6 bases from J, the junction kept 9 bases outside the gene matches. Germline-derived CDR1 and CDR2 are SGHDT and YYEEEE. The CDR3 is made up of 15 amino acids. Written as DNA, the CDR3 is TGTGCCAGCAGCCCGCGACAGGGATGGGCCGGGGAGCTGTTTTTT. Translation gives CASSPRQGWAGELFF.

In its sample, this clonotype was seen a few times. The V call is TRBV27, the J call TRBJ2-1, with D perhaps TRBD2 (5 bases). The V end lost 2 bases, the J end lost 9 bases, and 8 bases lay between the germline ends. Germline values: CDR1 MNHEY, CDR2 SMNVEV (reference sequence). CDR3 size: 12 residues. The DNA for the CDR3 is TGTGCCAGCAGTTTACGCGGGCGTGAGCAGTTCTTC. This encodes CASSLRGREQFF.

This clonotype was recorded at least ten times. The chain recombines TRBV14 with TRBJ2-3; D is uncertain. V lost 2 bases to trimming and J lost 3 bases, with 9 bases between them. The germline V gene encodes CDR1 SGHDN and CDR2 FVKESK. The CDR3 totals 14 residues. The CDR3 DNA sequence: TGTGCCAGCAGCCAACAAGAGAGGACAGATACGCAGTATTTT. It is translated as CASSQQERTDTQYF.

This clonotype occurred once. The V and J genes are TRBV4-1 and TRBJ2-1; D is undetermined. The germline CDR1 and CDR2 sequences are MGHRA and YSYEKL. Trimming shortened V by 4 bases and J by 2 bases, and 9 bases separated the two germline ends. The CDR3 totals 14 residues. CDR3 in DNA: TGCGCCAGCAGCCCCAGTCAGACCTACAATGAGCAGTTCTTC. Amino acid sequence: CASSPSQTYNEQFF.